This entry lists 22 T cell receptor beta chains sequenced from one sample in a study of T cells in Graves' hyperthyroidism and ophthalmopathy. The CDR3 regions of TCR beta were amplified from RNA transcripts. A first-round RT-PCR of the TCR CDR3 used the HTBI primer set. Via MiXCR, TCRdb re-called the multiplex PCR reads, giving one row per CDR3 protein. The sample yields hundreds of thousands of distinct CDR3 sequences, about 14% seen once. Sequencing was carried out using blood. Every receptor here comes from a woman in her late teens or twenties with Graves' hyperthyroidism.

This clonotype was recorded many times. The gene calls are TRBV11-1 and TRBJ2-2; D not certain. The germline gives CDR1 SGHAT, CDR2 FQDESV (reference sequence). V was pared by 4 bases and J by 2 bases, with 11 bases between. This CDR3 has 15 residues. The CDR3 DNA is TGTGCCAGCAGCTACGCCGAAAAAAACACCGGGGAGCTGTTTTTT. It translates to CASSYAEKNTGELFF.

This clonotype was observed a few times. The chain combines TRBV24-1 with TRBJ2-6; D ambiguous. CDR3 length equals 17 residues. V lost 4 bases to trimming and J lost 0 bases, with 12 bases between them. The V gene's germline CDR1 is KGHDR and CDR2 SFDVKD. The CDR3 loop is CATSDPSGRSGANVLTF. The CDR3 region has the DNA TGTGCCACCAGTGACCCCTCCGGTCGCTCTGGGGCCAACGTCCTGACTTTC.

The rearrangement links TRBV14 to TRBJ1-2; the match to TRBD1 covers 7 bases. Trimming took 0 bases from V and 6 from J; bases not matched to a gene: 7. Germline V CDR1 and CDR2: SGHDN, FVKESK. The CDR3 totals 15 residues. CDR3 nucleotides: TGTGCCAGCAGCCAAGATGGGACGACAGGGAATGGCTACACCTTC. It is translated as CASSQDGTTGNGYTF.

The V call is TRBV15, the J call TRBJ2-1, with 9 positions matching TRBD1. The CDR3 loop spans 16 amino acids. The V gene end was trimmed by 0 bases and the J gene end by 8 bases; junction bases not matched to a gene: 8. Germline V gene lookup returns CDR1 LNHNV and CDR2 YYDKDF (reference sequence). The CDR3 protein is CATSRDRVDRGDEQFF. The CDR3 DNA is TGTGCCACCAGCAGAGATCGGGTCGACAGGGGGGATGAGCAGTTCTTC.

This clonotype came up a few times. The V and J genes are TRBV19 and TRBJ2-7, with 9 bases that match TRBD2. The germline CDR1 and CDR2 sequences are LNHDA and SQIVND (reference sequence). There are 19 residues in the CDR3. With 3 bases clipped from V and 0 bases from J, the junction kept 15 bases outside the gene matches. The CDR3: CASSISPYKIAGDSYEQYF. The CDR3 coding sequence is TGTGCCAGTAGTATTTCGCCCTATAAGATAGCGGGAGACTCCTACGAGCAGTACTTC.

V and J are TRBV15 and TRBJ2-7, with 7 nucleotides matching TRBD1. The junction had 5 bases not matched to a gene; V was cut back by 3 bases and J by 6 bases. This CDR3 is 13 amino acids long. Per the germline V gene, CDR1 is LNHNV and CDR2 is YYDKDF (reference sequence). CDR3 coding DNA: TGTGCCACCAGCAGGAGGGGGCGCCTCGAGCAGTACTTC. The encoded protein is CATSRRGRLEQYF.

V gene TRBV11-2 combines with J gene TRBJ2-7; D might be TRBD1 (5 bases). CDR1 is SGHAT, CDR2 FQNNGV, per germline. The CDR3 length is 15 residues. V was trimmed by 1 base and J by 0 bases, leaving 10 bases between them. DNA for the CDR3: TGTGCCAGCAGCTTAGGACAGTACTACTCCTACGAGCAGTACTTC. It codes for CASSLGQYYSYEQYF.

CDR3 region: CASSPRQWIRETQYF. DNA of the CDR3: TGTGCCAGCAGTCCAAGACAGTGGATCAGGGAGACCCAGTACTTC. The J gene is TRBJ2-5, the V gene TRBV12-3 or TRBV12-4; the D gene is possibly TRBD1 (5 bases). The CDR3 is made up of 15 amino acids. Trimming took off 5 bases at V and 5 bases at J, with 18 bases between the two ends.

This clonotype was seen many times. The V and J genes are TRBV7-9 and TRBJ2-1; TRBD2 matches at 11 bases. J gave up 8 bases and V 7 bases, and 13 bases lay outside the gene matches. The CDR3 is 16 residues long. CDR1 and CDR2 from the germline V gene are SEHNR and FQNEAQ (reference sequence). The CDR3 coding sequence is TGTGCCAGCACCTCACTTACTAGCGGGAGCATGGATGAGCAGTTCTTC. Translating gives CASTSLTSGSMDEQFF.

Only a few counts were recorded for this clonotype. The V call is TRBV7-2, the J call TRBJ2-2; D is uncertain. Per germline, CDR1 SGHTA and CDR2 FQGNSA. V lost 7 bases to trimming and J lost 6 bases, with 15 bases between them. The CDR3 contains 14 residues. DNA of the CDR3: TGTGCCAGCACTGGAACCAGTCTGGCCGGGGAGCTGTTTTTT. Translated: CASTGTSLAGELFF.

This chain uses TRBV2 with TRBJ2-7; possibly TRBD2 for D (6 bases). CDR1 and CDR2 (germline): SNHLY, FYNNEI. V lost 1 base and J 6 bases, leaving 16 bases between the germline ends. The CDR3 loop spans 15 amino acids. CDR3 amino acids: CASSEVWRGGPEQYF. The CDR3 DNA is TGTGCCAGCAGTGAAGTTTGGCGGGGCGGGCCCGAGCAGTACTTC. Based on the CDR3 plus reference TRBV2 and TRBJ2-7, the full variable domain is EPEVTQTPSHQVTQMGQEVILRCVPISNHLYFYWYRQILGQKVEFLVSFYNNEISEKSEIFDDQFSVERPDGSNFTLKIRSTKLEDSAMYFCASSEVWRGGPEQYFGPGTRLTVT.

This clonotype was counted ten times or more. The rearrangement uses TRBV18 and TRBJ1-5; D is possibly TRBD1 (5 bases). The CDR3 is 15 amino acids. The V end was cut by 2 bases, the J end by 3 bases, with 11 bases between. Germline CDR1 is KGHSH and CDR2 is LQKENI. CDR3 nucleotide sequence: TGTGCCAGCTCACCAGATTCGGGGGTCAATCAGCCCCAGCATTTT. Encoded protein: CASSPDSGVNQPQHF.

This clonotype was counted many times. The rearrangement uses TRBV11-2 and TRBJ2-3, with 7 bases identical to TRBD2. The ends lost 5 bases at V and 5 bases at J; junction bases unmatched: 10. The CDR3 is 15 amino acids. Germline values: CDR1 SGHAT, CDR2 FQNNGV. CDR3 amino acids: CASSPPGRAEDTQYF. As DNA, the CDR3 is TGTGCCAGCAGCCCCCCGGGGAGGGCCGAAGATACGCAGTATTTT.

The sample holds many counts of this clonotype. This chain joins TRBV2 and TRBJ2-1; D uncertain. Trimming removed 7 bases from V and 6 bases from J, with 16 bases in between. CDR1 is SNHLY, CDR2 FYNNEI, per germline. CDR3 size: 14 residues. The CDR3: CASTPESSSNEQFF. CDR3 coding DNA: TGTGCCAGCACCCCGGAAAGCTCTAGCAATGAGCAGTTCTTC.

This clonotype was counted a few times. The J gene is TRBJ2-7, the V gene TRBV7-9; D possibly corresponds to TRBD1 (5 bases). The CDR3 covers 13 residues. Germline V gene sequence: CDR1 SEHNR, CDR2 FQNEAQ (reference sequence). Trimming removed 5 bases from V and 2 bases from J, with 10 bases in between. The CDR3 spells CASSKGQPYEQYF. The CDR3 DNA sequence: TGTGCCAGCAGCAAAGGACAACCCTACGAGCAGTACTTC.

This clonotype has ten or more counts. The rearrangement joins TRBV11-3 to TRBJ1-1, with 8 bases identical to TRBD1. The CDR3 extends over 14 amino acids. With 4 bases clipped from V and 2 bases from J, the junction kept 3 bases outside the gene matches. CDR1 and CDR2 (germline): SGHNT, YENEEA. The chain's CDR3 is CASSSTGANTEAFF. In nucleotides, the CDR3 is TGTGCCAGCAGCTCGACAGGGGCAAACACTGAAGCTTTCTTT.

This clonotype was seen a handful of times. J is TRBJ2-3 and V is TRBV5-1; 9 positions match TRBD2. The CDR3 runs 13 residues. Germline V gene lookup returns CDR1 SGHRS and CDR2 YFSETQ. Germline trimming cut 5 bases from V and 6 bases from J; bases unmatched to any gene: 4. The DNA of the CDR3 is TGCGCCAGCAGGGGACTAGCAGGCGATACGCAGTATTTT. It yields the protein CASRGLAGDTQYF.

This clonotype has at least ten counts. CDR3 region: CASSPGSSGFAPYNEQFF. The CDR3 nucleotides read TGTGCCAGCAGTCCCGGGTCATCAGGGTTCGCTCCCTACAATGAGCAGTTCTTC. The chain is built from TRBV27 and TRBJ2-1; D is perhaps TRBD1 (5 bases). CDR1 is MNHEY and CDR2 is SMNVEV in the germline V gene (reference sequence). V was pared by 5 bases and J by 2 bases, with 22 bases between. The CDR3 totals 18 residues.

This clonotype was counted at least ten times. The V call is TRBV29-1, the J call TRBJ2-1; either TRBD1 or TRBD2 may supply D (5 bases each). This CDR3 contains 10 residues. CDR1 and CDR2 (germline): SQVTM, ANQGSEA. This CDR3 reads CSSTEGEQFF. The CDR3 coding sequence is TGCAGTTCAACCGAGGGGGAGCAGTTCTTC.

This clonotype occurred many times. The chain carries TRBV20-1 and TRBJ1-2; D might be TRBD1 (5 bases). The CDR3 spans 14 residues. The V gene lost 0 bases and the J gene lost 4 bases, with 12 bases spanning the gap. Germline V lookup: CDR1 DFQATT, CDR2 SNEGSKA (reference sequence). CDR3 sequence: CSARDRELSYGYTF. The CDR3 DNA reads TGCAGTGCTAGAGACAGGGAACTTTCCTATGGCTACACCTTC.

V is TRBV10-1 and J is TRBJ2-7; D is undetermined. Looked up from germline, CDR1 is WNHNN and CDR2 is SYGVQD (reference sequence). This CDR3 comprises 13 residues. The V end lost 10 bases, the J end lost 2 bases, and 15 bases lay between the germline ends. For the CDR3, the DNA is TGCGCCACCTCGGACGATCCCACCTACGAGCAGTACTTC. Its protein is CATSDDPTYEQYF.

This clonotype was found a few times. Mismatch with germline at one junction end may stem from a read error. The V call is TRBV7-2, the J call TRBJ1-2, with no clear D. Germline V gene data show CDR1 as SGHTA and CDR2 as FQGNSA. There are 17 residues in the CDR3. CDR3 residues: CANSLRWIFGTNYGYTF. The CDR3 nucleotides are TGTGCCAACAGCTTAAGGTGGATCTTCGGGACTAACTATGGCTACACCTTC.